The rows below give T cell receptor beta chains drawn from one sample of a study of monozygotic twins with inflammatory bowel disease. TCRdb re-called the 5' RACE reads, yielding one record per CDR3 amino acid sequence without DNA. The table lists 400,000 to 500,000 distinct CDR3 sequences. Source material: blood. The source is a human donor with ulcerative colitis or Crohn's disease, or a healthy co-twin of an affected twin (not recorded which). Each CDR3 is given with its conserved first and last residue. The order of the fields is CDR3 protein, J gene, V gene.

CASSLLKEGLGTGELFF | TRBJ2-2 | TRBV5-6
CASSLGGSGGVSYEQYF | TRBJ2-7 | TRBV12-3/TRBV12-4
CASSFQGTSSYNEQFF | TRBJ2-1 | TRBV5-5
CASSQAGTPYEQYF | TRBJ2-7 | TRBV14
CATSRDSILTSMNTEAFF | TRBJ1-1 | TRBV15
CASSSTGLGYEQYF | TRBJ2-7 | TRBV7-2
CASSLAQGEGNTIYF | TRBJ1-3 | TRBV7-9
CASSQAHRTNEQFF | TRBJ2-1 | TRBV3-1
CASSPGLAGEKDTQYF | TRBJ2-3 | TRBV18
CASSLGLLGNYGYTF | TRBJ1-2 | TRBV7-8
CASFSRGVHGYTF | TRBJ1-2 | TRBV27
CASSWTSGSPDTQYF | TRBJ2-3 | TRBV12-3/TRBV12-4
CAISDLGDNSPLHF | TRBJ1-6 | TRBV10-3
CASSPRQGAIGSYNSPLHF | TRBJ1-6 | TRBV3-1
CASSLGRGTQTQYF | TRBJ2-5 | TRBV13
CASSPRVGDTAFF | TRBJ1-1 | TRBV18
CASSLVTGGRDTEAFF | TRBJ1-1 | TRBV7-2
CASSEASANYGYTF | TRBJ1-2 | TRBV25-1
CASSLSGDSYNEQFF | TRBJ2-1 | TRBV5-1
CAISEANTRGTEAFF | TRBJ1-1 | TRBV10-3
CSARIGGENPPQHF | TRBJ1-5 | TRBV20-1
CASSLKVSLTEAFF | TRBJ1-1 | TRBV27
CAGTGTTGGGELFF | TRBJ2-2 | TRBV6-1
CASSLAGTRPFGANVLTF | TRBJ2-6 | TRBV5-1
CASSLGQNIEKLFF | TRBJ1-4 | TRBV5-1
CSGGMGRGPTDTQYF | TRBJ2-3 | TRBV29-1
CASSFGTGYEQYF | TRBJ2-7 | TRBV12-3/TRBV12-4
CASSQDRASQYF | TRBJ2-5 | TRBV3-1
CASSLAGAASYEQYF | TRBJ2-7 | TRBV5-4
CASRAQVGRANVLTF | TRBJ2-6 | TRBV6-1
CATIPRGRLLAGYNEQFF | TRBJ2-1 | TRBV28
CASKTPYNEQFF | TRBJ2-1 | TRBV6-1
CAITPTGRTGELFF | TRBJ2-2 | TRBV10-3
CASSPRSVSWQYF | TRBJ2-7 | TRBV7-2
CSVEGGTRNEQFF | TRBJ2-1 | TRBV29-1
CSVKDRTYNEQFF | TRBJ2-1 | TRBV29-1
CASSSTGQGGNTIYF | TRBJ1-3 | TRBV7-9
CASSTSGLTQYF | TRBJ2-5 | TRBV30